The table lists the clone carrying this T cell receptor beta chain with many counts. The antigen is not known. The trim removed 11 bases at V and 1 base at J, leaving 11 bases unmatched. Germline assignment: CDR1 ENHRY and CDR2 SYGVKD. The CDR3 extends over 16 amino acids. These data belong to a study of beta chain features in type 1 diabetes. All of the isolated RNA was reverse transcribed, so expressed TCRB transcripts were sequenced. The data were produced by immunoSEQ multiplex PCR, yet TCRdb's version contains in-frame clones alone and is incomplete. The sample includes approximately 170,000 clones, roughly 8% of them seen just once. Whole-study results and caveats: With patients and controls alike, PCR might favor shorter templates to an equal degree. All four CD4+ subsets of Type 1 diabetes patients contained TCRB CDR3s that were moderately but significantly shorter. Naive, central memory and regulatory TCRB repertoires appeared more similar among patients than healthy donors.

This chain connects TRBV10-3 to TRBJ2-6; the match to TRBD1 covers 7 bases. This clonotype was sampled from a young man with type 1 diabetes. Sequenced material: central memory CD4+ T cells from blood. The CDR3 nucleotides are TGTGCCCCCGAGGGGGACAGATCATCTGGGGCCAACGTCCTGACTTTC. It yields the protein CAPEGDRSSGANVLTF.